This passage covers 11 T cell receptor beta chains from one sample sequenced in a study of blood T cells in healthy people across ages. A second PCR, run for roughly 6 to 11 cycles, used a sample-barcoded 5' primer plus a J-beta primer mix. MiXCR, applied by TCRdb to the 5' RACE reads, yields one record per CDR3 protein. The profile shows 1.2 million to 1.5 million distinct CDR3 sequences, roughly 45% of them singletons. The sample consisted of blood. These receptors were collected from a woman aged 18-35 years in good health.

The chain links TRBV20-1 to TRBJ2-7; a possible D gene is TRBD2 (6 bases). The V end was cut by 3 bases, the J end by 2 bases, with 14 bases between. The germline CDR1 and CDR2 sequences are DFQATT and SNEGSKA (reference sequence). The CDR3 sequence is 14 residues long. CDR3 coding DNA: TGCAGTGCTAGGGTAGTGGGGGGTCCCTACGAGCAGTACTTC. Encoded protein: CSARVVGGPYEQYF.

This clonotype was detected only a few times. The genes are TRBV29-1 and TRBJ2-5, with D possibly TRBD1 on 5 matching bases. V shed 4 bases and J shed 5 bases, with 14 bases lying between them. CDR1 and CDR2 (germline): SQVTM, ANQGSEA. This CDR3 is 13 amino acids long. CDR3 region: CSVVSRAKETQYF. In nucleotides, the CDR3 is TGCAGCGTTGTTTCCAGGGCTAAGGAGACCCAGTACTTC. Full variable domain (outside the CDR3, taken from reference TRBV29-1 and TRBJ2-5): SAVISQKPSRDICQRGTSLTIQCQVDSQVTMMFWYRQQPGQSLTLIATANQGSEATYESGFVIDKFPISRPNLTFSTLTVSNMSPEDSSIYLCSVVSRAKETQYFGPGTRLLVL.

V usage is TRBV20-1 and J usage is TRBJ2-4; D remains unclear. CDR1 is DFQATT, CDR2 SNEGSKA, per germline (reference sequence). This CDR3 has 13 residues. V lost 3 bases and J 1 base, leaving 7 bases between the germline ends. CDR3 sequence (DNA): TGCAGTGCTAGTGAAGGGGCCAAAAACATTCAGTACTTC. It translates to CSASEGAKNIQYF.

The rearrangement uses TRBV28 and TRBJ1-2, with TRBD1 identical over 9 bases. The J segment lost 12 bases and the V segment lost 5 bases, leaving 13 bases of the junction unmatched. Germline V CDR1 and CDR2: MDHEN, SYDVKM. This CDR3 has 14 residues. CDR3 loop: CASSPPGTGRPNTF. CDR3 DNA sequence: TGTGCCAGCAGTCCCCCCGGGACAGGGCGACCCAACACCTTC.

This clonotype was seen only once. The J gene is TRBJ2-1, the V gene TRBV5-1; 7 bases are shared with TRBD2. The junction had 12 bases not matched to a gene; V was cut back by 7 bases and J by 2 bases. Germline values: CDR1 SGHRS, CDR2 YFSETQ. This CDR3 is 16 amino acids long. CDR3: CASSDSWGTTYNEQFF. DNA for the CDR3: TGCGCCAGCTCAGACTCGTGGGGGACTACCTACAATGAGCAGTTCTTC.

V and J are TRBV28 and TRBJ2-7, with a possible D match to TRBD2 (5 bases). The CDR3 is 12 residues long. V was pared by 8 bases and J by 4 bases, with 12 bases between. Germline assignment: CDR1 MDHEN and CDR2 SYDVKM. The CDR3 region is CASGASPYEQYF. CDR3 nucleotide sequence: TGTGCCAGCGGTGCTAGCCCATACGAGCAGTACTTC.

The gene calls are TRBV7-9 and TRBJ2-4; D tentatively reads TRBD1 or TRBD2 (6 bases each). Matching the DNA end better, TRBJ2-5 makes the J call doubtful. CDR1 and CDR2 from the germline V gene are SEHNR and FQNEAQ (reference sequence). The CDR3 length is 14 residues. The CDR3 region is CASSSEGGGQTQYF. The DNA of the CDR3 is TGTGCCAGCAGCTCCGAGGGGGGCGGGCAGACCCAGTACTTC.

The chain uses TRBV5-6 and TRBJ2-1; the match to TRBD2 covers 9 bases. The trim removed 0 bases at V and 5 bases at J, leaving 6 bases unmatched. Germline-derived CDR1 and CDR2 are SGHDT and YYEEEE. This CDR3 comprises 16 residues. CDR3 in amino acids: CASSLEGLAINNEQFF. CDR3 in DNA: TGTGCCAGCAGCTTGGAGGGACTAGCCATTAACAATGAGCAGTTCTTC.

The table lists this clonotype with a few counts. The chain joins TRBV27 to TRBJ2-5; 7 bases match TRBD1. V lost 5 bases, J lost 7 bases, and 4 bases stayed unmatched. The CDR3 spans 12 residues. Germline V gene data show CDR1 as MNHEY and CDR2 as SMNVEV (reference sequence). The CDR3 reads CASSLQGSTQYF. CDR3 DNA: TGTGCCAGCAGTCTACAGGGGTCGACCCAGTACTTC.

The rearrangement links TRBV7-9 to TRBJ1-1; TRBD1 aligns across 7 bases. The CDR3 totals 14 residues. Germline assignment: CDR1 SEHNR and CDR2 FQNEAQ (reference sequence). Germline trimming cut 5 bases from V and 4 bases from J; bases unmatched to any gene: 7. CDR3 amino acids: CASSRQGMSTEAFF. CDR3 nucleotides: TGTGCCAGCAGCCGACAGGGAATGAGCACTGAAGCTTTCTTT.

Points on this clonotype: A much bigger clone sits one base away, suggesting this may be a read error. The chain couples TRBV28 to TRBJ2-7; 9 nucleotides align to TRBD1. Trimming cost V 6 bases and J 0 bases; bases outside gene matches: 6. Germline values: CDR1 MDHEN, CDR2 SYDVKM. CDR3 size: 15 residues. CDR3 DNA: TGTGCCAGCAGCACTCCGGGACAGGGCTCCTACGAGCAGTACTTC. It specifies CASSTPGQGSYEQYF.